The 27 T cell receptor beta chains below come from one sample, sequenced in a study of T cell responses to AZD1222 COVID-19 vaccine. The repertoire was sequenced with immunoSEQ multiplex PCR; TCRdb's copy has only in-frame clones and lacks some. The data contain about 59,000 clones, nearly 90% of them singletons. This material consisted of peripheral blood, taken 28 days after the second AZD1222 dose. The receptor source for this set is an adult who received the AZD1222 COVID-19 vaccine.

The chain has TRBV7-9 and TRBJ1-5; D is undetermined. This CDR3 comprises 13 residues. Germline V gene lookup returns CDR1 SEHNR and CDR2 FQNEAQ (reference sequence). V lost 5 bases to trimming and J lost 1 base, with 6 bases between them. CDR3 DNA: TGTGCCAGCAGCCCCTTGAGCAATCAGCCCCAGCATTTT. Translation: CASSPLSNQPQHF.

This rearrangement joins TRBV6-5 to TRBJ2-7, with D unresolved. V gave up 7 bases and J gave up 1 base, with 14 bases separating them. Germline CDR1 and CDR2: MNHEY and SVGAGI. The CDR3 runs 14 residues. The CDR3, as DNA: TGTGCCAGCAAGCTCCTGGCAGGTTCCTACGAGCAGTACTTC. Its protein is CASKLLAGSYEQYF.

CDR3 in DNA: TGTGCCAGCAGTTCCCTCGGACTAGCGGGAGGTCGCGAGCAGTACTTC. Residues: CASSSLGLAGGREQYF. The chain uses TRBV6-2 or TRBV6-3 and TRBJ2-7, with 14 nucleotides matching TRBD2. CDR3 length equals 16 residues. Germline CDR1 reads MNHEY; CDR2 reads SVGEGT. J gave up 6 bases and V 4 bases, and 8 bases lay outside the gene matches.

The chain is built from TRBV5-5 and TRBJ2-1, with 7 bases fitting TRBD1. Trimming cost V 4 bases and J 8 bases; bases outside gene matches: 9. CDR1 is SGHKS and CDR2 is YYEKEE in the germline V gene (reference sequence). The CDR3 consists of 14 residues. CDR3 DNA sequence: TGTGCCAGCAGCCCAGACAGGGAACGAGATGAGCAGTTCTTC. Translation: CASSPDRERDEQFF.

In this sample, this clone turned up once. J is TRBJ2-2 and V is TRBV28; D possibly corresponds to TRBD1 (6 bases). From germline, CDR1 is MDHEN and CDR2 SYDVKM. The length of the CDR3 is 17 residues. V was trimmed by 6 bases and J by 0 bases, leaving 17 bases between them. CDR3 in amino acids: CASSRGRGDSNTGELFF. In nucleotides, the CDR3 is TGTGCCAGCAGCCGAGGCAGGGGCGACTCGAACACCGGGGAGCTGTTTTTT.

The genes are TRBV6-6 and TRBJ1-4; 8 positions match TRBD1. Germline V gives CDR1 MNHNY, CDR2 SVGAGI (reference sequence). The trim removed 5 bases at V and 7 bases at J, leaving 9 bases unmatched. The CDR3 covers 15 residues. DNA for the CDR3: TGTGCCAGCAGTCCTCCAGGGGGCTACGGTGAAAAACTGTTTTTT. Translated, it gives CASSPPGGYGEKLFF.

The genes are TRBV11-3 and TRBJ2-7, with D tentatively TRBD1 (6 bases). V lost 0 bases, J lost 2 bases, and 11 bases lay in between. The CDR3 totals 15 residues. The germline gives CDR1 SGHNT, CDR2 YENEEA. The CDR3 protein is CASSLDWGPAYEQYF. The DNA for the CDR3 is TGTGCCAGCAGCTTAGATTGGGGGCCCGCCTACGAGCAGTACTTC.

This chain uses TRBV5-1 with TRBJ2-5, with 11 bases fitting TRBD2. This CDR3 region has 15 residues. CDR1 and CDR2 (germline): SGHRS, YFSETQ. Losses at the gene ends were 3 bases for V and 4 bases for J; bases not matched to a gene: 5. CDR3 nucleotides: TGCGCCAGCAGCTATAGCGGGAGGGCCGGAGAGACCCAGTACTTC. Translated, it gives CASSYSGRAGETQYF.

The chain links TRBV3-1 (or the pseudogene TRBV3-2) to TRBJ2-7; D gene ambiguous. The germline CDR1 and CDR2 sequences are LGHDT and YNNKEL (reference sequence). The CDR3 is 11 amino acids. The V end lost 1 base, the J end lost 5 bases, and 3 bases lay between the germline ends. CDR3 DNA sequence: TGTGCCAGCAGCCAAGGGGACGAGCAGTACTTC. Translation gives CASSQGDEQYF.

The chain links TRBV14 to TRBJ1-2; no firm D call. This CDR3 has 15 amino acids. V lost 4 bases and J lost 8, with 20 bases in between. The V gene's germline CDR1 is SGHDN and CDR2 FVKESK. The CDR3 nucleotides read TGTGCCAGCAGCCCTTCGGGCGGCAGGTCTAGGGGCTACACCTTC. As protein: CASSPSGGRSRGYTF.

V usage is TRBV7-2 and J usage is TRBJ1-4; perhaps TRBD1 as D (6 bases). This CDR3 spans 16 amino acids. Trimming left V 5 bases short and J 3 bases short, with 16 bases between. Germline lookup yields CDR1 SGHTA and CDR2 FQGNSA. Here the CDR3 DNA reads TGTGCCAGCAGCCCCTCCAGGGGATCCCCTAATGAAAAACTGTTTTTT. Residues: CASSPSRGSPNEKLFF.

The genes are TRBV3-1 (or the pseudogene TRBV3-2) and TRBJ2-7; TRBD2 might be the D (7 bases). Looked up from germline, CDR1 is LGHDT and CDR2 is YNNKEL (reference sequence). The CDR3 is made up of 14 amino acids. The V gene lost 4 bases and the J gene lost 6 bases, with 16 bases spanning the gap. This chain's CDR3 is CASSPDGGRREQYF. DNA for the CDR3: TGTGCCAGCAGCCCCGACGGGGGGCGGCGCGAGCAGTACTTC.

This clone was seen once. The V and J genes are TRBV19 and TRBJ1-1; D not resolved. Germline V gene lookup returns CDR1 LNHDA and CDR2 SQIVND (reference sequence). The V and J ends lost 3 bases and 0 bases respectively, with 5 bases between them. The CDR3 extends over 13 amino acids. CDR3 region: CASSIRLNTEAFF. The CDR3 DNA follows: TGTGCCAGTAGTATCAGATTGAACACTGAAGCTTTCTTT. Supplemented by reference TRBV19 and TRBJ1-1, the full variable domain reads DGGITQSPKYLFRKEGQNVTLSCEQNLNHDAMYWYRQDPGQGLRLIYYSQIVNDFQKGDIAEGYSVSREKKESFPLTVTSAQKNPTAFYLCASSIRLNTEAFFGQGTRLTVV.

This chain joins TRBV19 and TRBJ2-2; D uncertain. This CDR3 is 19 amino acids long. V was cut by 3 bases and J by 2 bases, with 22 bases left in between. In germline, CDR1 is LNHDA, CDR2 SQIVND (reference sequence). As DNA, the CDR3 is TGTGCCAGTAGTATTCTACTCTTTCGGATCCAGACCAACACCGGGGAGCTGTTTTTT. Translation gives CASSILLFRIQTNTGELFF.

The chain uses TRBV19 and TRBJ2-1; the match to TRBD2 covers 7 bases. CDR1 is LNHDA and CDR2 is SQIVND in the germline V gene (reference sequence). V gave up 0 bases and J gave up 14 bases; unmatched junction bases: 7. This CDR3 spans 13 amino acids. The CDR3, as DNA: TGTGCCAGTAGTATAGATTTCTTGGGGGGGAAGTTCTTC. It yields the protein CASSIDFLGGKFF.

This chain's CDR3 is CASRTSWDRGRIRRNQPQHF. The CDR3 coding sequence is TGTGCCAGCAGAACCTCCTGGGACAGGGGGCGAATTCGACGGAATCAGCCCCAGCATTTT. V usage is TRBV21-1 and J usage is TRBJ1-5; TRBD1 is the table's D call, not checked against the DNA. TRBV21-1 is classified as a pseudogene. CDR3 length: 20 residues.

This rearrangement joins TRBV25-1 to TRBJ2-7; 9 nucleotides align to TRBD2. J lost 2 bases, V lost 3 bases, and 5 bases had no gene match. Germline assignment: CDR1 MGHDK and CDR2 SYGVNS. The CDR3 contains 15 residues. CDR3 DNA sequence: TGTGCCAGCAGTGATCCAAGCGGGAGGACCTACGAGCAGTACTTC. This gives the protein CASSDPSGRTYEQYF.

Written as DNA, the CDR3 is TGTGCCAGCAGCCAACCCCGACTAGCGGGGACCGGGGAGCTGTTTTTT. Amino acids: CASSQPRLAGTGELFF. This chain connects TRBV3-1 (or the pseudogene TRBV3-2) to TRBJ2-2; TRBD2 agrees at 11 bases. V lost 2 bases to trimming and J lost 5 bases; unmatched junction nucleotides: 4. The CDR3 extends over 16 amino acids. Germline-derived CDR1 and CDR2 are LGHDT and YNNKEL (reference sequence).

The chain uses TRBV18 and TRBJ2-1, with D uncertain. The V gene's germline CDR1 is KGHSH and CDR2 LQKENI. With 2 bases removed from V and 11 bases from J, the gap between germline ends came to 10 bases. This CDR3 comprises 12 residues. The CDR3 DNA is TGTGCCAGCTCACCAATGACCTACCAGCAGTTCTTC. Amino acids: CASSPMTYQQFF.

This clone has just one count. The chain joins TRBV7-8 to TRBJ2-7; tentatively, D is TRBD1 (5 bases). With 2 bases removed from V and 9 bases from J, the gap between germline ends came to 17 bases. The germline gives CDR1 SGHVS, CDR2 FQNEAQ. The CDR3 loop spans 14 amino acids. The CDR3 nucleotides are TGTGCCAGCAGCTTACTCTTACAGGCTGGATGGCAGTACTTC. Translated, it gives CASSLLLQAGWQYF.

This chain uses TRBV10-3 with TRBJ2-7; weak D call: TRBD1 (6 bases). Germline V gene data show CDR1 as ENHRY and CDR2 as SYGVKD. The CDR3 loop spans 12 amino acids. V shed 4 bases and J shed 5 bases, with 9 bases lying between them. The CDR3 nucleotides read TGTGCCATCAGTGGGACAGACCACGAGCAGTACTTC. It is translated as CAISGTDHEQYF.

This sequence joins TRBV5-1 and TRBJ2-2; perhaps TRBD1 as D (5 bases). There are 14 residues in the CDR3. V lost 6 bases and J 2 bases, leaving 11 bases between the germline ends. The germline CDR1 and CDR2 sequences are SGHRS and YFSETQ. CDR3 region: CASKGGANTGELFF. DNA for the CDR3: TGCGCCAGCAAGGGTGGGGCCAACACCGGGGAGCTGTTTTTT.

This clone appeared once. This chain connects TRBV12-5 to TRBJ2-7; D may be TRBD2 (6 bases). Deletions cut 5 bases from V and 7 bases from J, with 18 bases between. This CDR3 contains 14 residues. Germline loops: CDR1 LGHNT, CDR2 FRNRAP. The CDR3, as DNA: TGTGCTAGTGGTCCGCCGGGAGCCCAGCAAGAGCAGTACTTC. Protein: CASGPPGAQQEQYF.

This chain uses TRBV7-9 with TRBJ1-1; 7 nucleotides match TRBD1. Losses at the gene ends were 5 bases for V and 6 bases for J; bases not matched to a gene: 12. This CDR3 spans 15 amino acids. Germline CDR1 and CDR2: SEHNR and FQNEAQ (reference sequence). CDR3 sequence: CASSLSDREVPEAFF. The CDR3 bases are TGTGCCAGCAGCCTATCCGACAGGGAAGTTCCTGAAGCTTTCTTT. Full variable domain (rest looked up from reference TRBV7-9 and TRBJ1-1): DTGVSQNPRHKITKRGQNVTFRCDPISEHNRLYWYRQTLGQGPEFLTYFQNEAQLEKSRLLSDRFSAERPKGSFSTLEIQRTEQGDSAMYLCASSLSDREVPEAFFGQGTRLTVV.

The rearrangement joins TRBV5-1 to TRBJ1-1; the D is unclear. CDR1 is SGHRS and CDR2 is YFSETQ in the germline V gene. The V gene lost 5 bases and the J gene lost 1 base, with 9 bases spanning the gap. CDR3 length: 13 residues. DNA of the CDR3: TGCGCCAGCAGTGAGGTAGGGAACACTGAAGCTTTCTTT. Protein product: CASSEVGNTEAFF.

The rearrangement links TRBV28 to TRBJ1-4; 7 positions match TRBD1. Germline CDR1 reads MDHEN; CDR2 reads SYDVKM. V trimming: 6 bases; J trimming: 4 bases; junction bases outside the gene matches: 8. The CDR3 contains 15 residues. CDR3 amino acids: CASRRSGGYNEKLFF. The CDR3 nucleotides are TGTGCCAGCAGACGGTCAGGGGGGTATAATGAAAAACTGTTTTTT. The variable domain in full, completed from reference TRBV28 and TRBJ1-4, reads DVKVTQSSRYLVKRTGEKVFLECVQDMDHENMFWYRQDPGLGLRLIYFSYDVKMKEKGDIPEGYSVSREKKERFSLILESASTNQTSMYLCASRRSGGYNEKLFFGSGTQLSVL.

This chain uses TRBV23-1 with TRBJ2-7, with 9 nucleotides matching TRBD1. TRBV23-1 counts as an open reading frame of uncertain function. J was trimmed by 2 bases and V by 2 bases; bases with no gene match: 1. The CDR3 sequence is 14 residues long. The CDR3 bases are TGCGCCAGCAGTCAAGGGACAGGGACCTACGAGCAGTACTTC. Its translation is CASSQGTGTYEQYF.